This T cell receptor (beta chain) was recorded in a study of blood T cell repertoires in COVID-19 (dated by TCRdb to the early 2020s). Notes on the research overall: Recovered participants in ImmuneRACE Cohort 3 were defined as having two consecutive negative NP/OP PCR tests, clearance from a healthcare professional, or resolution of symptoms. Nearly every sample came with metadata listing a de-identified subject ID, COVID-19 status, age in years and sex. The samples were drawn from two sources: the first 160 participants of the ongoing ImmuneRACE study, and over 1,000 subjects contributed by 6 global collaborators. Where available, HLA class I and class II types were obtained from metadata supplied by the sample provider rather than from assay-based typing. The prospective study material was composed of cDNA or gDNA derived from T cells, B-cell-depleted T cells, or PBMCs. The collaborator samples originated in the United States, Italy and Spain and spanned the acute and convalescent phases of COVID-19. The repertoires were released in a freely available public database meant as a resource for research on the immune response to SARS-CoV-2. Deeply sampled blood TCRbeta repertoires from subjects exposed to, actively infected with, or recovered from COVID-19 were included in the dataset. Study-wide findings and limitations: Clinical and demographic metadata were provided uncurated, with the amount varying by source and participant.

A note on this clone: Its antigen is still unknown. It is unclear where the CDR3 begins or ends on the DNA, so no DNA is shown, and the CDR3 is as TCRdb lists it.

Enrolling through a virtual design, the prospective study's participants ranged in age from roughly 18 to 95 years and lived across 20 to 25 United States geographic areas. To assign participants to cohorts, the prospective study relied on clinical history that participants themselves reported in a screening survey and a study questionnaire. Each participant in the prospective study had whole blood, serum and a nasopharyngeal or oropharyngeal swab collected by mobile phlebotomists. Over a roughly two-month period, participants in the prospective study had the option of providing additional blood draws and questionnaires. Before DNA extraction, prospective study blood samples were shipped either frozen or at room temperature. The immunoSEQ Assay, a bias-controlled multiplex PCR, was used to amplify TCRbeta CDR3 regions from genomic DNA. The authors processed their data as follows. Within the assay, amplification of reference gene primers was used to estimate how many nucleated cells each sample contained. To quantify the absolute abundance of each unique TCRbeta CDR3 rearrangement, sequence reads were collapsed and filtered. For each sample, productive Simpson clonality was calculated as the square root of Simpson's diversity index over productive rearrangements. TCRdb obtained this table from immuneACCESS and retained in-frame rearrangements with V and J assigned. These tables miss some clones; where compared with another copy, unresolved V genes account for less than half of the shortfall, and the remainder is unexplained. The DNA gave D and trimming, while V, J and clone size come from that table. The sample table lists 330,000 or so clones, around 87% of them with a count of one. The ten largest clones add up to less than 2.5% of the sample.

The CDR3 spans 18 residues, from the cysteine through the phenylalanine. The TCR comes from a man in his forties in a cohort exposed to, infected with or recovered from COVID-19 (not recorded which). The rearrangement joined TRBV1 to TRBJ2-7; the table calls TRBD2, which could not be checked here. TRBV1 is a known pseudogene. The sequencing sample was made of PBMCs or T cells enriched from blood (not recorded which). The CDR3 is CTSSQVAGGTPYNYEQYF.